This T cell receptor beta chain derives from a study of blood T cell repertoires in COVID-19 (dated by TCRdb to between 2020 and 2021). Study-level background: Samples from collaborators originated in the United States, Italy and Spain and spanned both the acute and convalescent phases of COVID-19. HLA class I and class II types, where available, came from metadata supplied by the sample provider rather than from assay-based typing. A de-identified subject ID, COVID-19 status, age in years and sex were almost always included in the sample metadata. The material from the prospective study consisted of cDNA or gDNA derived from T cells, B-cell-depleted T cells, or PBMCs. Samples came from the ongoing ImmuneRACE study (first 160 participants) plus 1,254 subjects from 6 global collaborators. The dataset comprised deeply sampled blood TCRbeta repertoires from subjects exposed to, actively infected with, or recovered from COVID-19. A freely available public database, intended as a resource for researchers studying the immune response to SARS-CoV-2, is where the repertoires were released.

TCRbeta CDR3 regions were amplified from genomic DNA by means of the immunoSEQ Assay, a bias-controlled multiplex PCR. The authors' analysis ran thus. Nucleated cell counts per sample were estimated from amplification of reference gene primers within the assay. To quantify the absolute abundance of each unique TCRbeta CDR3 rearrangement, sequence reads were collapsed and filtered. Productive Simpson clonality was computed per sample as the square root of Simpson's diversity index over productive rearrangements. The source is immuneACCESS, and TCRdb retained only in-frame sequences with V and J called. Part of the clones is not carried over; for the studies checked, unresolved V genes explain less than half of this, and the remainder is unexplained. The DNA gave D and trimming, while V, J and clone size come from that table. Across this sample there are roughly 250,000 clones, with around 85% seen only once. Of the sample, under 4.5% is held by the ten largest clones.

Overall study results and their limits: The amount of clinical and demographic metadata varied by source and participant and was provided uncurated.

Concerning this clone: No antigen is known for it. There are no base qualities to consult, and no much larger clone falls within one base.

The collaborating institutions used their own protocols to collect whole blood in K2EDTA tubes. For TCRbeta analysis, collaborators shipped samples in one of three forms: frozen whole blood, isolated PBMCs, or DNA extracted from either of those sample types. The germline V gene specifies KGHSH as CDR1 and LQKENI as CDR2. Reading from cysteine to phenylalanine, the CDR3 counts 14 amino acids. Of all the DNA, just the CDR3 is kept, 42 bases in frame from base 1. V trim: 2 bases; J trim: 7 bases; unmatched bases: 3. This receptor chain uses TRBV18 and TRBJ2-1, and 9 junctional nucleotides match TRBD1. The sample comprised peripheral blood. The receptor was isolated from a middle-aged woman with active or convalescent COVID-19. In nucleotides, the sequence is TGTGCCAGCTCACCAACAGGGGGCGGGAATGAGCAGTTCTTC. It codes for CASSPTGGGNEQFF.